Shown below are 22 T cell receptor beta chains from a single sample sequenced in a study of blood T cell repertoires in COVID-19. Assay: immunoSEQ multiplex PCR; the TCRdb copy retains only in-frame clones and omits some. Among around 150,000 clones listed, 75% to 90% were seen once. What was sequenced was peripheral blood. These receptors were collected from a woman in her sixties or seventies with active or convalescent COVID-19.

This chain connects TRBV2 to TRBJ2-7, with 7 bases fitting TRBD1. V trimming: 5 bases; J trimming: 5 bases; junction bases outside the gene matches: 3. The germline CDR1 and CDR2 sequences are SNHLY and FYNNEI. The CDR3 covers 12 residues. CDR3 nucleotide sequence: TGTGCCAGCAGTCGGGACAGCAACGAGCAGTACTTC. As protein: CASSRDSNEQYF.

The V and J genes are TRBV12-5 and TRBJ2-3, with D perhaps TRBD2 (6 bases). The CDR3 extends over 15 amino acids. Germline-derived CDR1 and CDR2 are LGHNT and FRNRAP. Trimming left V 6 bases short and J 6 bases short, with 19 bases between. The CDR3 nucleotides are TGTGCTAGTGGCACCTCTAGCGCCACCGCTGATACGCAGTATTTT. This codes for CASGTSSATADTQYF. The variable domain in full, completed from reference TRBV12-5 and TRBJ2-3, reads DARVTQTPRHKVTEMGQEVTMRCQPILGHNTVFWYRQTMMQGLELLAYFRNRAPLDDSGMPKDRFSAEMPDATLATLKIQPSEPRDSAVYFCASGTSSATADTQYFGPGTRLTVL.

The count of this clone is one. The chain joins TRBV27 to TRBJ1-2, with 8 positions matching TRBD1. V lost 11 bases and J lost 5; bases outside the gene matches: 13. From germline, CDR1 is MNHEY and CDR2 SMNVEV (reference sequence). The length of the CDR3 is 14 residues. DNA for the CDR3: TGTGCCGGAGAATTCCGAAGGACAGGGTATGGCTACACCTTC. Translated: CAGEFRRTGYGYTF.

The chain employs TRBV6-5 and TRBJ1-1; no clear D gene. V was shortened by 2 bases and J by 7 bases, with 11 bases between the two germline ends. In germline, CDR1 is MNHEY, CDR2 SVGAGI. The CDR3 runs 13 residues. In DNA form, the CDR3 reads TGTGCCAGCAGTTACGACTTAAACGGTGAAGCTTTCTTT. As protein: CASSYDLNGEAFF.

This chain uses TRBV12-5 with TRBJ2-7; D is possibly TRBD2 (5 bases). CDR3 length equals 16 residues. In germline, CDR1 is LGHNT, CDR2 FRNRAP. The V and J ends lost 0 bases and 4 bases respectively, with 16 bases between them. The CDR3 DNA reads TGTGCTAGTGGTTTGGTACCTGGGGTGGGAGTATACGAGCAGTACTTC. Its protein product is CASGLVPGVGVYEQYF. Full variable domain (missing parts from reference TRBV12-5 and TRBJ2-7): DARVTQTPRHKVTEMGQEVTMRCQPILGHNTVFWYRQTMMQGLELLAYFRNRAPLDDSGMPKDRFSAEMPDATLATLKIQPSEPRDSAVYFCASGLVPGVGVYEQYFGPGTRLTVT.

The V and J genes are TRBV7-3 and TRBJ1-5, with TRBD1 matching over 12 bases. With 2 bases clipped from V and 5 bases from J, the junction kept 10 bases outside the gene matches. Looked up from germline, CDR1 is SGHTA and CDR2 is FQGTGA. CDR3 length: 18 residues. CDR3 loop: CASSLVWGTGGRDQPQHF. The CDR3 DNA follows: TGTGCCAGCAGCTTAGTGTGGGGGACAGGGGGCCGGGATCAGCCCCAGCATTTT.

The chain uses TRBV27 and TRBJ2-2, with D possibly being TRBD1 (5 bases). The V end was cut by 6 bases, the J end by 1 base, with 9 bases between. This CDR3 has 14 residues. Germline V gene sequence: CDR1 MNHEY, CDR2 SMNVEV (reference sequence). CDR3 protein: CASRQTGNTGELFF. As DNA, the CDR3 is TGTGCCAGCAGACAAACAGGGAACACCGGGGAGCTGTTTTTT.

The V gene is TRBV4-3, the J gene TRBJ1-2; D not resolved. This CDR3 contains 15 residues. The V end was cut by 0 bases, the J end by 4 bases, with 12 bases between. The germline V gene has CDR1 LGHNA and CDR2 YSLEER. This chain's CDR3 is CASSQDRVEGYGYTF. CDR3 nucleotides: TGCGCCAGCAGCCAAGATAGGGTGGAGGGCTATGGCTACACCTTC.

This clone was counted between two and nine times. This rearrangement joins TRBV18 to TRBJ1-5; unclear D gene. Trimming pared 5 bases from V and 9 bases from J, leaving 14 bases between. This CDR3 region has 13 residues. CDR1 is KGHSH and CDR2 is LQKENI in the germline V gene. The CDR3 DNA follows: TGTGCCAGCTCATCCAGCGGGTATGGGCCCCAGCATTTT. Protein sequence: CASSSSGYGPQHF.

This clone was recorded only once. The chain is built from TRBV4-3 and TRBJ1-2; tentative D call: TRBD1 (5 bases). CDR1 LGHNA and CDR2 YSLEER come from the germline V gene. The CDR3 length is 14 residues. V was clipped by 0 bases and J by 6 bases, with 11 bases between them. CDR3 DNA sequence: TGCGCCAGCAGCCAAGATGGGGCGGTTAATGGCTACACCTTC. Encoded protein: CASSQDGAVNGYTF.

The chain has TRBV14 and TRBJ2-3; tentatively, D is TRBD1 (6 bases). The CDR3 has 16 residues. Trimming removed 8 bases from V and 0 bases from J, with 18 bases in between. Germline loops: CDR1 SGHDN, CDR2 FVKESK. The DNA of the CDR3 is TGTGCCAGCTCCAGGGGATCTTCGGGGAGCACAGATACGCAGTATTTT. Its protein is CASSRGSSGSTDTQYF.

J is TRBJ1-5 and V is TRBV12-3 or TRBV12-4; no reliable D call. The CDR3 consists of 13 residues. V lost 6 bases and J lost 2, with 8 bases in between. CDR3 residues: CASSSVGNQPQHF. CDR3 DNA: TGTGCCAGCAGCAGTGTGGGCAATCAGCCCCAGCATTTT.

V is TRBV19 and J is TRBJ1-5; 8 bases line up with TRBD1. Germline V CDR1 and CDR2: LNHDA, SQIVND (reference sequence). This CDR3 contains 17 residues. J was trimmed by 6 bases and V by 5 bases; bases with no gene match: 15. Written as DNA, the CDR3 is TGTGCCAGTAGTGTGACATCAATTCAGGGGGCACGTCAGCCCCAGCATTTT. It specifies CASSVTSIQGARQPQHF.

Of note for this clone: Other DNA sequences in the sample encode the same CDR3. The rearrangement uses TRBV7-9 and TRBJ2-5; perhaps TRBD1 as D (6 bases). Trimming pared 4 bases from V and 0 bases from J, leaving 9 bases between. The CDR3 contains 14 residues. Germline CDR1 and CDR2: SEHNR and FQNEAQ (reference sequence). The CDR3 loop is CASSSYRDQETQYF. The CDR3 nucleotides are TGTGCCAGCAGCTCTTACAGGGACCAAGAGACCCAGTACTTC.

The chain recombines TRBV19 with TRBJ1-5, with TRBD1 as a possible D gene (5 bases). Trimming shortened V by 7 bases and J by 2 bases, and 12 bases separated the two germline ends. Looked up from germline, CDR1 is LNHDA and CDR2 is SQIVND (reference sequence). CDR3 length: 14 residues. The CDR3 loop is CASMRGWGNQPQHF. The CDR3 DNA follows: TGTGCCAGTATGCGGGGGTGGGGCAATCAGCCCCAGCATTTT.

This chain uses TRBV18 with TRBJ2-5; 8 bases are shared with TRBD1. V dropped 3 bases and J dropped 2; count of bases not matched to a gene: 8. The germline CDR1 and CDR2 sequences are KGHSH and LQKENI. The CDR3 is 16 residues long. The CDR3 DNA follows: TGTGCCAGCTCACCGGTCCAGGGGGCAGTACAAGAGACCCAGTACTTC. Translated: CASSPVQGAVQETQYF.

The rearrangement joins TRBV29-1 to TRBJ2-5; the match to TRBD2 covers 10 bases. After removal of 3 bases from V and 5 bases from J, the junction contained 6 bases not matched to a gene. Germline CDR1 SQVTM, CDR2 ANQGSEA. The CDR3 has 14 residues. DNA for the CDR3: TGCAGCGTTGATGGACTAGCGGCGCACGAGACCCAGTACTTC. It codes for CSVDGLAAHETQYF.

This sequence joins TRBV19 and TRBJ2-6; D is ambiguous. Germline V lookup: CDR1 LNHDA, CDR2 SQIVND (reference sequence). The CDR3 extends over 16 amino acids. Trimming removed 0 bases at V and 1 base at J, with 7 bases between. The CDR3 DNA sequence: TGTGCCAGTAGTATAGATACCGGGTCTGGGGCCAACGTCCTGACTTTC. Protein: CASSIDTGSGANVLTF.

A single count supports this clone. The V gene is TRBV6-5, the J gene TRBJ1-1; no firm D call. This CDR3 has 15 residues. CDR1 MNHEY and CDR2 SVGAGI come from the germline V gene. V gave up 0 bases and J gave up 1 base, with 9 bases separating them. This CDR3 reads CASSYSNLGNTEAFF. CDR3 coding DNA: TGTGCCAGCAGTTACTCGAATCTAGGGAACACTGAAGCTTTCTTT.

This chain uses TRBV24-1 with TRBJ2-1; 11 nucleotides agree with TRBD1. CDR1 and CDR2 from the germline V gene are KGHDR and SFDVKD. CDR3 size: 17 residues. After removal of 4 bases from V and 8 bases from J, the junction contained 12 bases not matched to a gene. The CDR3 reads CATSDPAGTGGEDEQFF. Here the CDR3 DNA reads TGTGCCACCAGTGACCCCGCCGGGACAGGGGGAGAGGATGAGCAGTTCTTC.

The genes are TRBV27 and TRBJ2-3; TRBD2 aligns across 10 bases. J gave up 6 bases and V 7 bases, and 7 bases lay outside the gene matches. This CDR3 has 14 amino acids. The germline V gene encodes CDR1 MNHEY and CDR2 SMNVEV (reference sequence). The CDR3 nucleotides are TGTGCCAGCACCAGGACTAGCGGAGGGGATACGCAGTATTTT. This sequence encodes CASTRTSGGDTQYF.

The chain recombines TRBV11-3 with TRBJ1-1; D is unresolved. Germline CDR1 SGHNT, CDR2 YENEEA. CDR3 length: 12 amino acids. V was trimmed by 4 bases and J by 4 bases, leaving 7 bases between them. CDR3 region: CASSSGSTEAFF. For the CDR3, the DNA is TGTGCCAGCAGCTCGGGGTCCACTGAAGCTTTCTTT.